The entry below gives a single TCR beta chain sequence along with its context. No antigen is known for it. Base qualities were left out, and no much larger clone turns up one base away. The data originate from a study of blood T cell repertoires in COVID-19 (dated by TCRdb to 2018 to 2021). Looking at the study overall: Samples covering the acute and convalescent phases of COVID-19 were provided by collaborators in the United States, Italy and Spain. The material from the prospective study consisted of cDNA or gDNA derived from T cells, B-cell-depleted T cells, or PBMCs. Deeply sampled blood TCRbeta repertoires from subjects exposed to, actively infected with, or recovered from COVID-19 were included in the dataset. The repertoires were released in a freely available public database intended as a resource for research on the immune response to SARS-CoV-2. The samples were drawn from two sources: the first 160 participants of the ongoing ImmuneRACE study, and 1,200 or so subjects contributed by 6 global collaborators. Sample metadata almost always included a de-identified subject ID, COVID-19 status, age in years and sex. HLA class I and class II types, where available, came from metadata supplied by the sample provider rather than from assay-based typing.

Participants in the prospective study were enrolled through a virtual design, were aged about 18 to 89 years, and lived in roughly 24 United States geographic areas. In the prospective study, cohorts were assigned on the basis of participant-reported clinical history obtained from a screening survey and a study questionnaire. Exposed participants were defined as having been in contact with someone with a PCR-confirmed or clinician-diagnosed COVID-19 case within 2 weeks of study entry. In the prospective study, whole blood, serum and a nasopharyngeal or oropharyngeal swab were collected from each participant by mobile phlebotomists. Prospective study participants could optionally give additional blood draws and questionnaires over a roughly two-month period. Before DNA extraction, blood samples from the prospective study were shipped at room temperature or frozen. On the study overall, not on this receptor specifically: Clinical and demographic metadata were provided uncurated, with the amount varying by source and participant.

TCRbeta CDR3 regions were amplified from genomic DNA using the immunoSEQ Assay, a bias-controlled multiplex PCR. The paper's data handling went like this. Nucleated cell counts per sample were estimated from amplification of reference gene primers within the assay. To quantify the absolute abundance of each unique TCRbeta CDR3 rearrangement, sequence reads were collapsed and filtered. For each sample, productive Simpson clonality was calculated as the square root of Simpson's diversity index over productive rearrangements. In its TCRdb copy, this immuneACCESS table keeps in-frame sequences only and misses some clones. Where compared with another copy, unresolved V genes explain less than half of these, and the others have no known cause. V and J calls plus clone size are reproduced from that table; the DNA served to infer D and trimming. The sample profile shows about 140,000 clones; roughly 83% of them were found once. The ten most abundant clones make up 5.2% of the sample.

This sequence originates from a man between 65 and 85 years old who had been exposed to COVID-19. Sequencing was done on a sample of PBMCs or T cells enriched from blood (not recorded which).

The nucleotides are TGTGCCTGGAGTGTAAGCTCCTCTGGGGCCAACGTCCTGACTTTC. Its protein reads: CAWSVSSSGANVLTF. The chain was built from TRBV30 and TRBJ2-6; confidence is insufficient to name the D gene. V is clipped by 0 bases and J by 0 bases, and the sequence between their germline boundaries is 6 bases long. CDR1 and CDR2, per the germline V gene (reference sequence), are GTSNPN and SVGIG. The CDR3 goes from the cysteine to the phenylalanine over 15 residues. Only the CDR3 DNA is retained, 45 bases long and in frame from the first base.